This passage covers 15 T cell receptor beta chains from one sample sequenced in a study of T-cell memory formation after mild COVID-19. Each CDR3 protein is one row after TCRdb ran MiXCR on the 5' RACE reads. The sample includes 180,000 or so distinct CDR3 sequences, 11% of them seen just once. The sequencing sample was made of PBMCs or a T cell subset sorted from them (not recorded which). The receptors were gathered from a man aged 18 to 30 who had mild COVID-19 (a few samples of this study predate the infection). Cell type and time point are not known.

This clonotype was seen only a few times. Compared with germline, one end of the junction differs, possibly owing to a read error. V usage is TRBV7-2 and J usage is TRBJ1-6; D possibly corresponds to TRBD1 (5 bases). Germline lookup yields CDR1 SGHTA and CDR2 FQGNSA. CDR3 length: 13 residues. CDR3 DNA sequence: TGTGCCAGCAGCCCAACCCCCAGGGTGACCTTACTTTTT. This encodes CASSPTPRVTLLF.

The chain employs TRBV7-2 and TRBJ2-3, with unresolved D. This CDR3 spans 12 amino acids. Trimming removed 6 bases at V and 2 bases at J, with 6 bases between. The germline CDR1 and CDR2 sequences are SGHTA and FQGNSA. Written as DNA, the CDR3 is TGTGCCAGCAGTACCTACACAGATACGCAGTATTTT. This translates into CASSTYTDTQYF. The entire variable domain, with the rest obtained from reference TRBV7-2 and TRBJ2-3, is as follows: GAGVSQSPSNKVTEKGKDVELRCDPISGHTALYWYRQSLGQGLEFLIYFQGNSAPDKSGLPSDRFSAERTGGSVSTLTIQRTQQEDSAVYLCASSTYTDTQYFGPGTRLTVL.

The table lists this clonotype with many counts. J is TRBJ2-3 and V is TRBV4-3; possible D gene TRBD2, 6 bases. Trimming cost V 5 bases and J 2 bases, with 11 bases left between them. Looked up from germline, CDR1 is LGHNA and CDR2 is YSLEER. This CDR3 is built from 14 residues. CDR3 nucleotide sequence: TGCGCCAGCAGCTGGGGAGGTAACACAGATACGCAGTATTTT. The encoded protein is CASSWGGNTDTQYF.

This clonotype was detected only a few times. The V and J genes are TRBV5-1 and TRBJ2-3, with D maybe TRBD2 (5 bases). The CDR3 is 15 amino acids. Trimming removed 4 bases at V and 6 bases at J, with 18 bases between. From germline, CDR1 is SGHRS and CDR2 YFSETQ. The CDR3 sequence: CASSVARGGQDTQYF. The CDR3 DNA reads TGCGCCAGCAGCGTCGCTCGGGGTGGTCAGGATACGCAGTATTTT.

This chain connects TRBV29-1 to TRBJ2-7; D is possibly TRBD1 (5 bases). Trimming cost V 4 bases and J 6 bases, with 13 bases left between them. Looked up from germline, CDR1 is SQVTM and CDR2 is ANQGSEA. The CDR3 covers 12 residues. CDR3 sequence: CSVGRVDSEQYF. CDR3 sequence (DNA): TGCAGCGTTGGCAGGGTGGATTCCGAGCAGTACTTC.

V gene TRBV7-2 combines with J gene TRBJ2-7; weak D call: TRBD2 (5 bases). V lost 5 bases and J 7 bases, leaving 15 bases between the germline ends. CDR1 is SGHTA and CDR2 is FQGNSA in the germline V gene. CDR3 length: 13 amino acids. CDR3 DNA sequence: TGTGCCAGCAGCCGCCCGACTAACGAAGAGCAGTACTTC. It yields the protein CASSRPTNEEQYF.

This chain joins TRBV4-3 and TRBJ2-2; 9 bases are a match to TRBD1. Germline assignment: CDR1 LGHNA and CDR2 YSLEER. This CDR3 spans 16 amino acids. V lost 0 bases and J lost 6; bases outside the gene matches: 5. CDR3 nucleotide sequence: TGCGCCAGCAGCCAAGATCGATACAGGGGGCCCGGGGAGCTGTTTTTT. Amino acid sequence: CASSQDRYRGPGELFF.

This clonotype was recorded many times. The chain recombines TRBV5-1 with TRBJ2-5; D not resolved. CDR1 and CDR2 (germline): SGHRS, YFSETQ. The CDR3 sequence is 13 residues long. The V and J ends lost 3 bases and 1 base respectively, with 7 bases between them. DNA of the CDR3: TGCGCCAGCAGCTCCCACACCCAAGAGACCCAGTACTTC. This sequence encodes CASSSHTQETQYF.

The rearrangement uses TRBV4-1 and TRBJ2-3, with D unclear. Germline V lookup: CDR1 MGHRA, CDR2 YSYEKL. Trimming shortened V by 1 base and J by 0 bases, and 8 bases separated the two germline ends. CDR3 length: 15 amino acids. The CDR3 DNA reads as TGCGCCAGCAGCCAAGTTAAGCAAAGCACAGATACGCAGTATTTT. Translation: CASSQVKQSTDTQYF.

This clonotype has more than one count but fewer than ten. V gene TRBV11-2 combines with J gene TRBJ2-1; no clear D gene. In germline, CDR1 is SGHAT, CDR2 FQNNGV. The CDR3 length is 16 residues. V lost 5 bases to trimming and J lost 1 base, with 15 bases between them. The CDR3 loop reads CASSVIQGRSYNEQFF. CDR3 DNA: TGTGCCAGCAGCGTTATCCAAGGACGGTCCTACAATGAGCAGTTCTTC. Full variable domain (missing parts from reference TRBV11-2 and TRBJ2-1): EAGVAQSPRYKIIEKRQSVAFWCNPISGHATLYWYQQILGQGPKLLIQFQNNGVVDDSQLPKDRFSAERLKGVDSTLKIQPAKLEDSAVYLCASSVIQGRSYNEQFFGPGTRLTVL.

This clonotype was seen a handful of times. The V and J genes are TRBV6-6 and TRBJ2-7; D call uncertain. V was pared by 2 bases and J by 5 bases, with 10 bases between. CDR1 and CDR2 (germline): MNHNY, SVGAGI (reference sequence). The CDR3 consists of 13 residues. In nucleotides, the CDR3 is TGTGCCAGCAGTTACCCCCAAAAGAACGAGCAGTACGTC. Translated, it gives CASSYPQKNEQYV.

The DNA of the CDR3 is TGTGCCAGCACCTATTGGGGGGTATACGAGCAGTACTTC. Translated: CASTYWGVYEQYF. The rearrangement uses TRBV12-3 or TRBV12-4 and TRBJ2-7; tentatively, D is TRBD2 (6 bases). Trimming cost V 7 bases and J 4 bases, with 14 bases left between them. The CDR3 spans 13 residues.

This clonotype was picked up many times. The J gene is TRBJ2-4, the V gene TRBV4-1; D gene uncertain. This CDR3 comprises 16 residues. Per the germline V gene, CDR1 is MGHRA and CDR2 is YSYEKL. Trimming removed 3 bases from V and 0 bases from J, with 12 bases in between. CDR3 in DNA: TGCGCCAGCAGCCAGACGGTATCACTAGCCAAAAACATTCAGTACTTC. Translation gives CASSQTVSLAKNIQYF.

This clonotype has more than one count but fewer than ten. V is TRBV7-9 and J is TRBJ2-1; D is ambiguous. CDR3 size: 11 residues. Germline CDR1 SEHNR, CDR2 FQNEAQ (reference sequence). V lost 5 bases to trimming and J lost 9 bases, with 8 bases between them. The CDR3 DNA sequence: TGTGCCAGCAGCCCGCGTACTGAGCAGTTCTTC. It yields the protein CASSPRTEQFF.

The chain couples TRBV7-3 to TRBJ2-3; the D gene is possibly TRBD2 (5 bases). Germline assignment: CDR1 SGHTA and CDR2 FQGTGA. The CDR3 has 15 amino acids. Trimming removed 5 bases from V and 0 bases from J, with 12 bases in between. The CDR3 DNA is TGTGCCAGCAGCCCCTCTCGGGGTAGCACAGATACGCAGTATTTT. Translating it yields CASSPSRGSTDTQYF.